The entry that follows covers one T cell receptor (beta chain) sequence. The data belong to a study of OX40 agonist ivuxolimab in advanced cancers. TCRdb keeps only in-frame clones here, not all; method: immunoSEQ multiplex PCR. The table records some 69,000 clones, 89% of them present only once. The TCR was taken from an adult with an advanced solid tumor such as melanoma, head and neck, liver or kidney cancer. Specimen: CD4+ or CD8+ T cells sorted from blood, collected in a trial of the OX40 agonist ivuxolimab.

CDR3 protein: CASSLPGQGSSYNSPLHF. Here the CDR3 DNA reads TGTGCCAGCAGTCTTCCTGGACAGGGTAGCTCCTATAATTCACCCCTCCACTTT. The rearrangement links TRBV28 to TRBJ1-6; 8 positions agree with TRBD1. The CDR3 contains 18 residues. In germline, CDR1 is MDHEN, CDR2 SYDVKM. V was clipped by 5 bases and J by 0 bases; unmatched bases: 9.